The clone carrying this T cell receptor beta chain was observed a few times. This sample is part of a study of naive and memory T cell subsets. An oligonucleotide containing a UMI was ligated to the 3' end of TCR cDNA. Whole blood, 2.5 ml, came from adult healthy volunteers. Input was about 1 to 1,100 ng of DNase-treated total RNA without cell sorting. Deletions cut 6 bases from V and 4 bases from J, with 15 bases between. The CDR3 extends over 14 amino acids. Amplification of ligated cDNA took four PCR rounds with SP2 and nested alpha and beta constant primers. Blood and skin TCR RNA was reverse transcribed with alpha and beta constant primers. TCRdb re-called the 5' RACE reads with MiXCR, one entry per CDR3 protein. The table records fewer than 40,000 distinct CDR3 sequences, about a sixth of them present only once.

The chain is built from TRBV12-3 or TRBV12-4 and TRBJ2-5; D unclear. The clonotype was recovered from a female donor in good health. DNA for the CDR3: TGTGCCAGCAGCTCCGCTTCCTGGGGAGAGACCCAGTACTTC. Its translation: CASSSASWGETQYF.